Presented here are 5 T cell receptor beta chains from one specimen sequenced in a study of control samples from healthy donors and cancer patients. Some clones are missing from TCRdb's copy, which holds only in-frame ones; the method was immunoSEQ multiplex PCR. This table has about 200,000 clones, over 80% appearing once. Sequencing was done on a sample of blood. These receptors all stem from a man aged 25-45 years in good health.

The chain employs TRBV18 and TRBJ2-5; no reliable D call. Trimming took 3 bases from V and 1 from J, leaving 12 bases between them. The CDR3 is 15 amino acids. CDR1 is KGHSH, CDR2 LQKENI, per germline. The CDR3 bases are TGTGCCAGCTCACCCCCTTCGACGCGCCAAGAGACCCAGTACTTC. Translating gives CASSPPSTRQETQYF.

This sequence joins TRBV18 and TRBJ2-2, with D possibly called TRBD1 or TRBD2 (5 bases each). V gave up 2 bases and J gave up 5 bases, with 12 bases separating them. CDR1 and CDR2 from the germline V gene are KGHSH and LQKENI. The CDR3 extends over 15 amino acids. The CDR3 sequence is CASSPTWGKTGELFF. The CDR3 coding sequence is TGTGCCAGCTCACCAACCTGGGGGAAGACCGGGGAGCTGTTTTTT.

In DNA form, the CDR3 reads TGTGCCAGCAGCTTGCCTTTGGACCCTAACGGGAATTCACCCCTCCACTTT. It codes for CASSLPLDPNGNSPLHF. This chain connects TRBV7-9 to TRBJ1-6, with D uncertain. The ends were cut back, 3 bases at V and 7 bases at J, with 19 bases in the middle. The CDR3 has 17 residues. Germline V gene data show CDR1 as SEHNR and CDR2 as FQNEAQ (reference sequence).

The chain joins TRBV5-1 to TRBJ2-7; the match to TRBD1 covers 10 bases. Trimming took 4 bases from V and 2 from J; bases not matched to a gene: 3. Germline CDR1 is SGHRS and CDR2 is YFSETQ. CDR3 length: 14 amino acids. CDR3 region: CASSGDRGTYEQYF. The CDR3 DNA reads TGCGCCAGCAGCGGGGACAGGGGTACCTACGAGCAGTACTTC.

The chain is built from TRBV2 and TRBJ2-1; 9 bases fit TRBD1. CDR1 and CDR2 from the germline V gene are SNHLY and FYNNEI. This CDR3 is built from 15 residues. CDR3 in DNA: TGTGCGATCCGAGAGGGGGACAGGGCCTACAATGAGCAGTTCTTC. This codes for CAIREGDRAYNEQFF.